This T cell receptor (beta chain) was captured by sequencing in a study of CD8 T cells in Susac syndrome. About 0.45 to 1 ug RNA was reverse transcribed with random hexamers. The method of amplification for TCR beta CDR3 was immunoSEQ multiplex PCR, covering 54 Vbeta and 13 Jbeta. One entry per CDR3 protein results from TCRdb running MiXCR on the immunoSEQ multiplex PCR reads. The sample consists of a few hundred thousand distinct CDR3 sequences, 80% to 95% of them appearing once. The V and J ends lost 5 bases and 1 base respectively, with 14 bases between them. CDR1 LNHDA and CDR2 SQIVND come from the germline V gene (reference sequence). The CDR3 has 15 residues. Sequencing of TCR beta was performed on blood CD8+ and CD4+ T cells. In the multiple sclerosis control group, patients were treatment-naive and had stable or active relapsing-remitting disease. Isolation of CD8+ and CD4+ T cells was performed negatively, whereas enrichment of TEMRA cells was done by FACS.

The receptor was derived from a human donor with multiple sclerosis. Sequenced: CD8+ T cells from PBMCs. This chain uses TRBV19 with TRBJ2-5; the D gene is possibly TRBD1 (6 bases). The CDR3 here is CASSLVGGPQETQYF. Written as DNA, the CDR3 is TGTGCCAGTAGTTTGGTTGGGGGCCCCCAAGAGACCCAGTACTTC.